This T cell receptor (beta chain) originates from a study of cytotoxic CD8 clonotypes in ibrutinib-treated CLL. Some clones are missing from TCRdb's copy, which holds only in-frame ones; the method was immunoSEQ multiplex PCR. The sample lists roughly 28,000 clones; about 62% were seen once. The V end lost 0 bases, the J end lost 5 bases, and 18 bases lay between the germline ends. Looked up from germline, CDR1 is MGHRA and CDR2 is YSYEKL. The CDR3 loop spans 17 amino acids. The chain links TRBV4-1 to TRBJ2-3; D perhaps matches TRBD1 (5 bases). Material: PBMCs, obtained before ibrutinib treatment. This receptor was identified in a human donor with chronic lymphocytic leukemia. CDR3 amino acids: CASSQEVRATTGDTQYF. The CDR3 DNA follows: TGCGCCAGCAGCCAAGAAGTTAGGGCCACTACAGGAGATACGCAGTATTTT.